These 6 T cell receptor beta chains originate from one sample sequenced in a study of blood T cell repertoires in COVID-19. Method: immunoSEQ multiplex PCR; TCRdb's copy keeps in-frame clones and lacks some. Of some 23,000 clones listed, roughly 89% are singletons. Specimen: peripheral blood. These TCRs come from a human donor with active COVID-19. The donor label of this sample is uncertain.

The chain recombines TRBV5-3 with TRBJ2-1, with D possibly matching TRBD2 (6 bases). TRBV5-3 qualifies as an ORF whose function is uncertain. The ends were cut back, 3 bases at V and 9 bases at J, with 7 bases in the middle. CDR3 size: 11 residues. CDR3 DNA sequence: TGTGCCAGAAGCTATAGCGGTGAGCAGTTCTTC. Its translation is CARSYSGEQFF.

The genes are TRBV9 and TRBJ2-7, with 10 bases matching TRBD2. Germline lookup yields CDR1 SGDLS and CDR2 YYNGEE. V was clipped by 5 bases and J by 6 bases; unmatched bases: 2. The CDR3 runs to 12 residues. The CDR3 DNA follows: TGTGCCAGCAGTGGGACTAGCGCCGAGCAGTACTTC. Translating gives CASSGTSAEQYF.

The rearrangement uses TRBV12-3 or TRBV12-4 and TRBJ2-1; TRBD2 aligns across 16 bases. V gave up 6 bases and J gave up 14 bases; unmatched junction bases: 4. The CDR3 extends over 13 amino acids. The DNA for the CDR3 is TGTGCCAGCAGAGGGGGACTAGCGGGAGGGGAGTTCTTC. It is translated as CASRGGLAGGEFF.

J is TRBJ2-1 and V is TRBV14; 11 nucleotides line up with TRBD2. CDR3 length: 15 amino acids. J gave up 6 bases and V 4 bases, and 5 bases lay outside the gene matches. Germline V gene data show CDR1 as SGHDN and CDR2 as FVKESK. The DNA for the CDR3 is TGTGCCAGCAGCCTCGGGACTAGCGGCCCCAATGAGCAGTTCTTC. Amino acids: CASSLGTSGPNEQFF. The variable domain in full, with the rest retrieved from reference TRBV14 and TRBJ2-1, is EAGVTQFPSHSVIEKGQTVTLRCDPISGHDNLYWYRRVMGKEIKFLLHFVKESKQDESGMPNNRFLAERTGGTYSTLKVQPAELEDSGVYFCASSLGTSGPNEQFFGPGTRLTVL.

This clone showed up just a few times. The chain links TRBV2 to TRBJ1-5; 7 bases line up with TRBD1. The germline gives CDR1 SNHLY, CDR2 FYNNEI. J lost 6 bases, V lost 3 bases, and 5 bases had no gene match. The length of the CDR3 is 14 residues. CDR3 sequence (DNA): TGTGCCAGCAGTGAGCCGGCAGGGGGTCAGCCCCAGCATTTT. Translated: CASSEPAGGQPQHF.

This chain links TRBV5-8 with TRBJ2-2; D possibly corresponds to TRBD1 (6 bases). The germline V gene encodes CDR1 SGHTS and CDR2 YDEGEE. The V end lost 4 bases, the J end lost 3 bases, and 13 bases lay between the germline ends. This CDR3 is 15 amino acids long. Here the CDR3 DNA reads TGTGCCAGCAGCCTCAGGGGATCGGACACCGGGGAGCTGTTTTTT. Its translation: CASSLRGSDTGELFF.